The 24 T cell receptor beta chains presented below share a single source sample, sequenced in a study of cytomegalovirus exposure and HLA in healthy donors. Profiled with immunoSEQ multiplex PCR; TCRdb holds only in-frame clones, not every one. This table has roughly 60,000 clones, around 96% appearing once. Sequences were obtained from PBMCs. Receptors were obtained from a young man in good health and CMV-seronegative.

The chain employs TRBV9 and TRBJ2-5, with D perhaps TRBD2 (5 bases). The CDR3 is made up of 15 amino acids. The V end was cut by 0 bases, the J end by 1 base, with 10 bases between. CDR1 and CDR2 (germline): SGDLS, YYNGEE. CDR3 DNA sequence: TGTGCCAGCAGCGTAGTCCCGGGGTCCCAAGAGACCCAGTACTTC. Protein sequence: CASSVVPGSQETQYF.

V is TRBV4-2 and J is TRBJ2-5; the D gene is possibly TRBD1 (6 bases). Germline-derived CDR1 and CDR2 are LGHNA and YNFKEQ. There are 15 residues in the CDR3. V was shortened by 5 bases and J by 1 base, with 14 bases between the two germline ends. CDR3 sequence: CASSSGTPVQETQYF. DNA of the CDR3: TGTGCCAGCAGCTCCGGGACACCCGTCCAAGAGACCCAGTACTTC.

The V and J genes are TRBV27 and TRBJ1-3, with D perhaps matching TRBD1 (6 bases). V dropped 2 bases and J dropped 2 bases, with 13 bases sitting between them. This CDR3 is 16 amino acids long. In germline, CDR1 is MNHEY, CDR2 SMNVEV (reference sequence). Written as DNA, the CDR3 is TGTGCCAGCAGTTTAAACAGGGAGCTAGCTGGAAACACCATATATTTT. Residues: CASSLNRELAGNTIYF.

The chain couples TRBV5-1 to TRBJ2-7, with 7 bases matching TRBD1. Germline values: CDR1 SGHRS, CDR2 YFSETQ. Unmatched junction bases numbered 14, after V lost 2 bases and J lost 3 bases. This CDR3 spans 17 amino acids. The CDR3 nucleotides read TGCGCCAGCAGCTTTAGTCGCCCCGACAGGGCTCTCTACGAGCAGTACTTC. Its translation is CASSFSRPDRALYEQYF.

V gene TRBV18 combines with J gene TRBJ2-3; the D gene is possibly TRBD2 (6 bases). CDR1 is KGHSH, CDR2 LQKENI, per germline. The CDR3 is 14 amino acids. V shed 5 bases and J shed 2 bases, with 11 bases lying between them. CDR3 region: CASSMDYLTDTQYF. The CDR3 coding sequence is TGTGCCAGCTCAATGGACTACCTCACAGATACGCAGTATTTT.

V is TRBV7-2 and J is TRBJ2-7; possibly TRBD2 for D (5 bases). Trimming shortened V by 5 bases and J by 0 bases, and 20 bases separated the two germline ends. Germline values: CDR1 SGHTA, CDR2 FQGNSA. The CDR3 spans 17 residues. The DNA for the CDR3 is TGTGCCAGCAGCCAAAGGCCGGGATTCGGCAGCTCCTACGAGCAGTACTTC. It encodes CASSQRPGFGSSYEQYF.

Here the CDR3 reads CSVERDTGNYEQYF. The DNA of the CDR3 is TGCAGCGTTGAACGGGACACGGGCAACTACGAGCAGTACTTC. The genes are TRBV29-1 and TRBJ2-7, with a possible D match to TRBD1 (6 bases). Germline V gives CDR1 SQVTM, CDR2 ANQGSEA. The CDR3 consists of 14 residues. V was shortened by 2 bases and J by 3 bases, with 14 bases between the two germline ends.

This clone was seen only once. The chain carries TRBV5-4 and TRBJ2-3; D is ambiguous. V was pared by 5 bases and J by 4 bases, with 14 bases between. The CDR3 loop spans 14 amino acids. Germline V gene sequence: CDR1 SGHNT, CDR2 YYREEE (reference sequence). The CDR3: CASSIRDAADTQYF. CDR3 DNA sequence: TGTGCCAGCAGTATTAGAGACGCGGCAGATACGCAGTATTTT.

This clone was counted a single time. The chain combines TRBV7-9 with TRBJ2-7; a weak D match, TRBD2 (5 bases). Between the trimmed V and J ends, which lost 3 bases and 3 bases, there was a span of 9 bases. Germline CDR1 SEHNR, CDR2 FQNEAQ (reference sequence). The CDR3 is 13 residues long. CDR3 nucleotides: TGTGCCAGCAGCTTTGTCGGGGACTACGAGCAGTACTTC. Protein sequence: CASSFVGDYEQYF. Variable domain in full (rest from reference TRBV7-9 and TRBJ2-7): DTGVSQNPRHKITKRGQNVTFRCDPISEHNRLYWYRQTLGQGPEFLTYFQNEAQLEKSRLLSDRFSAERPKGSFSTLEIQRTEQGDSAMYLCASSFVGDYEQYFGPGTRLTVT.

The chain uses TRBV7-8 and TRBJ1-5, with D perhaps TRBD1 (5 bases). CDR1 is SGHVS and CDR2 is FQNEAQ in the germline V gene. Trimming shortened V by 1 base and J by 3 bases, and 10 bases separated the two germline ends. The CDR3 is 15 residues long. This CDR3 is CASSLGRVLNQPQHF. The CDR3 DNA reads TGTGCCAGCAGCTTAGGCAGGGTTCTCAATCAGCCCCAGCATTTT.

The chain carries TRBV6-6 and TRBJ2-2; D gene ambiguous. CDR1 MNHNY and CDR2 SVGAGI come from the germline V gene (reference sequence). V was pared by 5 bases and J by 4 bases, with 8 bases between. The CDR3 covers 13 residues. Here the CDR3 reads CASSESSTGELFF. The CDR3 DNA follows: TGTGCCAGCAGTGAGAGTTCCACCGGGGAGCTGTTTTTT.

The chain employs TRBV28 and TRBJ2-3; 10 nucleotides match TRBD2. This CDR3 is built from 16 residues. Germline V lookup: CDR1 MDHEN, CDR2 SYDVKM. V trimming: 5 bases; J trimming: 5 bases; junction bases outside the gene matches: 10. DNA for the CDR3: TGTGCCAGCAGTCCGACTAGCGGGCAGGGGGTAGATACGCAGTATTTT. Translated, it gives CASSPTSGQGVDTQYF.

The J gene is TRBJ2-3, the V gene TRBV7-9; no firm D call. Germline CDR1 is SEHNR and CDR2 is FQNEAQ (reference sequence). Trimming left V 4 bases short and J 3 bases short, with 2 bases between. The CDR3 length is 11 residues. In DNA form, the CDR3 reads TGTGCCAGCAGCTCGACAGATACGCAGTATTTT. Translating it yields CASSSTDTQYF.

This sequence joins TRBV18 and TRBJ2-7; 8 nucleotides match TRBD1. Losses at the gene ends were 3 bases for V and 6 bases for J; bases not matched to a gene: 7. CDR1 and CDR2 from the germline V gene are KGHSH and LQKENI. CDR3 length: 14 amino acids. CDR3: CASSPKTGEAEQYF. The CDR3 DNA reads as TGTGCCAGCTCACCGAAGACAGGGGAGGCCGAGCAGTACTTC.

This rearrangement joins TRBV5-1 to TRBJ2-3, with D possibly being TRBD2 (5 bases). This CDR3 is 15 amino acids long. Germline loops: CDR1 SGHRS, CDR2 YFSETQ. The V gene lost 0 bases and the J gene lost 1 base, with 9 bases spanning the gap. The CDR3 bases are TGCGCCAGCAGCTTGGATAGCGCTCGCACAGATACGCAGTATTTT. This translates into CASSLDSARTDTQYF.

This clone was observed a single time. The rearrangement joins TRBV27 to TRBJ1-4; 8 nucleotides agree with TRBD1. Germline V gene lookup returns CDR1 MNHEY and CDR2 SMNVEV (reference sequence). V lost 4 bases, J lost 0 bases, and 19 bases stayed unmatched. This CDR3 spans 21 amino acids. CDR3 coding DNA: TGTGCCAGCAGTTGGGGCATGCCAGGGGGCTTTAGGGATGCAACTAATGAAAAACTGTTTTTT. Its protein is CASSWGMPGGFRDATNEKLFF.

This sequence joins TRBV4-1 and TRBJ2-3, with a possible D match to TRBD1 (6 bases). Germline V gene data show CDR1 as MGHRA and CDR2 as YSYEKL. Trimming removed 3 bases at V and 6 bases at J, with 19 bases between. The CDR3 spans 16 residues. CDR3 DNA: TGCGCCAGCAGCCACGCTATACAGGGCAGGGAGGATACGCAGTATTTT. This codes for CASSHAIQGREDTQYF.

The chain joins TRBV10-3 to TRBJ2-7, with TRBD2 matching over 9 bases. Germline lookup yields CDR1 ENHRY and CDR2 SYGVKD. The CDR3 length is 16 residues. The junction had 9 bases not matched to a gene; V was cut back by 3 bases and J by 3 bases. CDR3 coding DNA: TGTGCCATCAGTGACACAAAGACTAGCGGCAACTACGAGCAGTACTTC. It specifies CAISDTKTSGNYEQYF.

This chain links TRBV19 with TRBJ2-3; 7 positions match TRBD2. This CDR3 is built from 15 residues. Germline V gene lookup returns CDR1 LNHDA and CDR2 SQIVND (reference sequence). V shed 7 bases and J 0 bases; nucleotides not matched to a gene: 7. CDR3 sequence reads: CASTISGPSTDTQYF. CDR3 DNA: TGTGCCAGTACCATTAGCGGGCCTAGCACAGATACGCAGTATTTT.

V usage is TRBV9 and J usage is TRBJ2-7; 7 bases are shared with TRBD1. V trimming: 4 bases; J trimming: 1 base; junction bases outside the gene matches: 5. This CDR3 is built from 14 residues. Per the germline V gene, CDR1 is SGDLS and CDR2 is YYNGEE. CDR3 protein: CASSPWDRSYEQYF. The CDR3 DNA reads as TGTGCCAGCAGCCCCTGGGACAGATCCTACGAGCAGTACTTC.

The chain has TRBV28 and TRBJ2-5; possibly TRBD1 for D (6 bases). CDR1 is MDHEN and CDR2 is SYDVKM in the germline V gene. This CDR3 comprises 15 residues. The V gene lost 5 bases and the J gene lost 2 bases, with 15 bases spanning the gap. The CDR3 nucleotides read TGTGCCAGCAGTCCGGGCTTGACAGGACAAGAGACCCAGTACTTC. Protein: CASSPGLTGQETQYF.

V is TRBV28 and J is TRBJ1-5, with a possible D match to TRBD1 (6 bases). V was clipped by 7 bases and J by 4 bases, with 20 bases between them. This CDR3 contains 16 residues. Germline CDR1 MDHEN, CDR2 SYDVKM. The CDR3 DNA reads as TGTGCCAGCACCTCCCTGGGGGGGCCCCTAAATCAGCCCCAGCATTTT. Residues: CASTSLGGPLNQPQHF.

The chain employs TRBV14 and TRBJ1-5; 9 nucleotides line up with TRBD1. Germline V CDR1 and CDR2: SGHDN, FVKESK. The CDR3 is made up of 19 amino acids. V lost 0 bases, J lost 2 bases, and 11 bases stayed unmatched. In nucleotides, the CDR3 is TGTGCCAGCAGCCAAGATCCGGGGACAGGGTTTAGTGGCAATCAGCCCCAGCATTTT. Translating gives CASSQDPGTGFSGNQPQHF. The full variable domain, in which reference TRBV14 and TRBJ1-5 provide the parts outside the CDR3, is EAGVTQFPSHSVIEKGQTVTLRCDPISGHDNLYWYRRVMGKEIKFLLHFVKESKQDESGMPNNRFLAERTGGTYSTLKVQPAELEDSGVYFCASSQDPGTGFSGNQPQHFGDGTRLSIL.

The V and J genes are TRBV9 and TRBJ2-1; 13 positions match TRBD2. The V segment lost 3 bases and the J segment 12 bases; nucleotides outside the gene matches: 6. Germline V gene data show CDR1 as SGDLS and CDR2 as YYNGEE. The CDR3 spans 14 residues. CDR3 protein: CASSAELAGGPQFF. Written as DNA, the CDR3 is TGTGCCAGCAGCGCCGAACTAGCGGGAGGGCCGCAGTTCTTC. Looking up the rest from reference TRBV9 and TRBJ2-1 gives the full variable domain: DSGVTQTPKHLITATGQRVTLRCSPRSGDLSVYWYQQSLDQGLQFLIQYYNGEERAKGNILERFSAQQFPDLHSELNLSSLELGDSALYFCASSAELAGGPQFFGPGTRLTVL.